This T cell receptor beta chain was identified during a study of blood T cell repertoires in COVID-19. In the study overall: T cells, B-cell-depleted T cells, or PBMCs supplied cDNA or gDNA.

Patients in Seattle were enrolled during active infection, then followed longitudinally. CDR3 length: 15 amino acids. V lost 5 bases, J lost 3 bases, and 3 bases stayed unmatched. Germline lookup yields CDR1 LGHDT and CDR2 YNNKEL (reference sequence). Study processing details: Amplification of reference gene primers was used by the study to estimate nucleated cell counts. Produced via immunoSEQ multiplex PCR; TCRdb's table is partial and in-frame only. Clone size and the V and J calls come from that table; the DNA yielded D and trimming. Of over 150,000 clones listed, roughly 84% are singletons. V is TRBV3-1 (or the pseudogene TRBV3-2) and J is TRBJ2-7; TRBD2 matches 14 bases. Sequenced: peripheral blood. This receptor was obtained from a woman in her fifties or sixties with COVID-19, enrolled during active disease. In nucleotides, the CDR3 is TGTGCCAGCAGCTTCGGGACTAGCGGGGGCTACGAGCAGTACTTC. This gives the protein CASSFGTSGGYEQYF.